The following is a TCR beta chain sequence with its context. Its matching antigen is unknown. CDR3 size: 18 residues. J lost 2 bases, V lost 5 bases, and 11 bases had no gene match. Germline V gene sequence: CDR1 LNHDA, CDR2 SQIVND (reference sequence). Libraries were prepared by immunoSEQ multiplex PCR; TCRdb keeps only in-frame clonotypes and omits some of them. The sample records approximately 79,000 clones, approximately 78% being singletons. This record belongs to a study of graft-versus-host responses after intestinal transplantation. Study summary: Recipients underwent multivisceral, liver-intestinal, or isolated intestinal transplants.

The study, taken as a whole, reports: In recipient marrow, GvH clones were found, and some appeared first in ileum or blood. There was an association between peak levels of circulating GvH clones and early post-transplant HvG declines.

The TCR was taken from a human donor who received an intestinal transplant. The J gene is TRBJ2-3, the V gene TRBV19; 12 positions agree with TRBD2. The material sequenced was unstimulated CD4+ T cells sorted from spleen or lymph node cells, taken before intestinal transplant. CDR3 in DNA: TGTGCCAGTAGTCGGACTAGCGGGAAAGGGTCTAACACAGATACGCAGTATTTT. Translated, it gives CASSRTSGKGSNTDTQYF.